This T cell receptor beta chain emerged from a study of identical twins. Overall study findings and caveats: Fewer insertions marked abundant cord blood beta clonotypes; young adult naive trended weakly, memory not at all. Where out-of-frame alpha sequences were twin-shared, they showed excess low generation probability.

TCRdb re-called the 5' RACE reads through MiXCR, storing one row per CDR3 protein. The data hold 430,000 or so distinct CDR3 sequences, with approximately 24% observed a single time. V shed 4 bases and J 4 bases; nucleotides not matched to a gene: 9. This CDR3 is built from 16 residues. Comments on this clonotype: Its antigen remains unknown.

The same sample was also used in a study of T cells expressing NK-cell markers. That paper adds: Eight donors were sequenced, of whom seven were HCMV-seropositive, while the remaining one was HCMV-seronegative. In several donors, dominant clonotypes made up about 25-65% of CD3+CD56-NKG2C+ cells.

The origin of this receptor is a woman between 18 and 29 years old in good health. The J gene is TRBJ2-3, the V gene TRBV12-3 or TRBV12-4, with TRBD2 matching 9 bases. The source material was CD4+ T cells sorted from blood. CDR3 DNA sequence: TGTGCCAGCAGTTGGACTCTCAGCGGGAGGCCAGATACGCAGTATTTT. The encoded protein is CASSWTLSGRPDTQYF.